The 8 T cell receptor beta chains below all came from one sample that was sequenced in a study of T-cell memory formation after mild COVID-19. MiXCR, applied by TCRdb to the 5' RACE reads, yields one record per CDR3 protein. This sample has approximately 46,000 distinct CDR3 sequences, with 6% to 7% found just once. The sequencing sample was made of PBMCs or a T cell subset sorted from them (not recorded which). These receptors all stem from an adult who had mild COVID-19 (a few samples of this study predate the infection). Cell type and time point are not known.

In this sample, this clonotype turned up many times. The junction and the germline gene differ at one end; a read error may be behind it. The chain joins TRBV7-2 to TRBJ2-5; 10 nucleotides align to TRBD2. Germline V lookup: CDR1 SGHTA, CDR2 FQGNSA. The CDR3 covers 12 residues. CDR3 coding DNA: TGTGCCAGCAGCTTTGAGCGGGAGGGCCTGCACTTC. It specifies CASSFEREGLHF.

The chain uses TRBV11-2 and TRBJ2-7; no clear D gene. The V gene lost 2 bases and the J gene lost 9 bases, with 23 bases spanning the gap. The CDR3 is 16 residues long. CDR1 SGHAT and CDR2 FQNNGV come from the germline V gene. CDR3 in DNA: TGTGCCAGCAGCTTAAGGGTCGTCAGACCGCGAACCTCGCAGTACTTC. It encodes CASSLRVVRPRTSQYF.

This clonotype came up many times. The chain is built from TRBV5-1 and TRBJ2-5, with D perhaps matching TRBD2 (7 bases). CDR3 size: 17 residues. V gave up 0 bases and J gave up 5 bases, with 20 bases separating them. CDR1 is SGHRS and CDR2 is YFSETQ in the germline V gene. CDR3: CASSLEGGPNPRETQYF. CDR3 bases: TGCGCCAGCAGCTTGGAGGGGGGGCCCAACCCCCGGGAGACCCAGTACTTC.

The chain has TRBV5-6 and TRBJ2-1, with 8 bases lining up with TRBD2. The V segment lost 4 bases and the J segment 9 bases; nucleotides outside the gene matches: 6. The CDR3 covers 13 residues. Germline V lookup: CDR1 SGHDT, CDR2 YYEEEE. In nucleotides, the CDR3 is TGTGCCAGCAGCACCGGGACTAGTGCTGAGCAGTTCTTC. This sequence encodes CASSTGTSAEQFF.

The table lists this clonotype with many counts. The CDR3 here is CATSDFTAGGETQYF. DNA for the CDR3: TGTGCCACCAGTGATTTTACAGCGGGAGGAGAGACCCAGTACTTC. The chain has TRBV24-1 and TRBJ2-5; 9 bases are shared with TRBD2. Germline lookup yields CDR1 KGHDR and CDR2 SFDVKD. This CDR3 contains 15 residues. V lost 1 base and J lost 4; bases outside the gene matches: 3.

This sequence joins TRBV2 and TRBJ1-2, with 7 bases aligning to TRBD1. The CDR3 extends over 14 amino acids. The junction had 5 bases not matched to a gene; V was cut back by 5 bases and J by 2 bases. CDR1 SNHLY and CDR2 FYNNEI come from the germline V gene. The CDR3: CASSYQGGNYGYTF. In DNA form, the CDR3 reads TGTGCCAGCAGTTACCAGGGGGGGAACTATGGCTACACCTTC.

CDR3 DNA sequence: TGTGCCAGCAGCTTGGCCAGGGGTCTTGCCACAGATACGCAGTATTTT. Protein: CASSLARGLATDTQYF. The chain combines TRBV5-4 with TRBJ2-3; tentatively, D is TRBD1 (6 bases). From germline, CDR1 is SGHNT and CDR2 YYREEE (reference sequence). V lost 0 bases to trimming and J lost 2 bases, with 13 bases between them. The CDR3 is 16 amino acids.

This clonotype was recorded at least ten times. The rearrangement uses TRBV11-2 and TRBJ2-3; either TRBD1 or TRBD2 may fit D (5 bases each). Between the trimmed V and J ends, which lost 5 bases and 5 bases, there was a span of 14 bases. This CDR3 spans 14 amino acids. Germline CDR1 and CDR2: SGHAT and FQNNGV. CDR3: CASSHRDPRDTQYF. For the CDR3, the DNA is TGTGCCAGCAGCCATCGGGACCCAAGAGATACGCAGTATTTT.